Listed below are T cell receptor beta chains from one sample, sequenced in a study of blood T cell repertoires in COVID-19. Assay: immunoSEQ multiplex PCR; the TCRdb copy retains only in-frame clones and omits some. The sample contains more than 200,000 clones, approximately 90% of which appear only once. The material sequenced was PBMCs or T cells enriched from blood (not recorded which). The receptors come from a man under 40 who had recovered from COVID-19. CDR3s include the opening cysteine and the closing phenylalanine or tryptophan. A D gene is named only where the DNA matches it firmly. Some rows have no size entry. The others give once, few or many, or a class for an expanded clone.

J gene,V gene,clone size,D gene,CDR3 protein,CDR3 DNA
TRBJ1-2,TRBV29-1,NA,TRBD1,CSDRDRPYGYTF,TGCAGCGATAGGGACAGACCCTATGGCTACACCTTC
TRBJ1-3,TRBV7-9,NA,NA,CASSSTSYSGNTIYF,TGTGCCAGCAGCTCCACCTCCTACTCTGGAAACACCATATATTTT
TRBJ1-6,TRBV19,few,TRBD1,CASSYSTGTGVSPLHF,TGTGCCAGTAGTTACTCAACCGGGACAGGGGTCTCACCCCTCCACTTT
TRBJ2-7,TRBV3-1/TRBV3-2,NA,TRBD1,CASSHHRDRAYEQYF,TGTGCCAGCAGCCACCACCGGGACAGGGCCTACGAGCAGTACTTC
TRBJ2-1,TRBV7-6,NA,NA,CASSLEGSAGGMNEQFF,TGTGCCAGCAGCTTAGAGGGTTCAGCTGGGGGCATGAATGAGCAGTTCTTC
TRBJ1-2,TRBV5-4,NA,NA,CASIAGGGGYGYTF,TGTGCCAGCATCGCGGGGGGCGGCGGCTATGGCTACACCTTC
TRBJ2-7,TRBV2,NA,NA,CASSELPQGDEQYF,TGTGCCAGCAGTGAACTACCTCAGGGCGACGAGCAGTACTTC
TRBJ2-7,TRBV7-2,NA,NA,CASGTPTYEQYF,TGTGCCAGTGGCACGCCGACCTACGAGCAGTACTTC
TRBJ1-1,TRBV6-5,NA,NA,CASRQWGGEAFF,TGTGCCAGCAGGCAGTGGGGCGGTGAAGCTTTCTTT
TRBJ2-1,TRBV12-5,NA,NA,CASGLVSEQGEYEQFF,TGTGCTAGTGGTTTGGTCTCCGAACAGGGTGAATATGAGCAGTTCTTC
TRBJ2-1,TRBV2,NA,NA,CASSEAIGGGGYNEQFF,TGTGCCAGCAGTGAAGCGATAGGGGGAGGGGGATACAATGAGCAGTTCTTC
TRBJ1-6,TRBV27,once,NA,CASGQEDNSPLHF,TGTGCCAGCGGGCAGGAGGATAATTCACCCCTCCACTTT
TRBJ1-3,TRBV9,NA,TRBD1,CASSDRDRGNTIYF,TGTGCCAGCAGCGACCGGGACAGGGGAAACACCATATATTTT
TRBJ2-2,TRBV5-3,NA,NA,CARSLRYFPVGRDTGELFF,TGTGCCAGAAGCTTACGTTATTTTCCGGTTGGGAGAGACACCGGGGAGCTGTTTTTT
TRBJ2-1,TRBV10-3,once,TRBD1,CAIRKEGTGTNEQFF,TGTGCCATCAGGAAAGAGGGGACAGGGACCAATGAGCAGTTCTTC
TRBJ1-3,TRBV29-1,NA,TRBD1,CSVTDRGQGSGNTIYF,TGCAGCGTCACCGACAGGGGGCAAGGCTCTGGAAACACCATATATTTT